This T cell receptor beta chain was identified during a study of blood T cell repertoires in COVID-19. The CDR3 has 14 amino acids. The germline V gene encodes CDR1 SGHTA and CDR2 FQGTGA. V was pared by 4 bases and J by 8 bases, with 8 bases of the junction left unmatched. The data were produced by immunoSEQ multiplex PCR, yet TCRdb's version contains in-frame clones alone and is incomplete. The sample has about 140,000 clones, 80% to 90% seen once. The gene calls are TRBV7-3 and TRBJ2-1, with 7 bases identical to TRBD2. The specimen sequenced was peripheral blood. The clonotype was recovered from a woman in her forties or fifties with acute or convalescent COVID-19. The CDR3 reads CASSSGLERDEQFF. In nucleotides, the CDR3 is TGTGCCAGCAGCTCCGGACTAGAAAGGGATGAGCAGTTCTTC.